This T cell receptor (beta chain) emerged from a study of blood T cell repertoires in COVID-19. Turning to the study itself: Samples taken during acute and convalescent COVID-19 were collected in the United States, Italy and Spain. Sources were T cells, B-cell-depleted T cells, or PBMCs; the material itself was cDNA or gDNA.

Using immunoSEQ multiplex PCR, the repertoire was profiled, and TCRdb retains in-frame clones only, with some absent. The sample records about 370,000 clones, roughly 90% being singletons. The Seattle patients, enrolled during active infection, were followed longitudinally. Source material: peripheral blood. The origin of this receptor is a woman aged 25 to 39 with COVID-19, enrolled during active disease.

The CDR3 loop is CASSTSPGGTDTQYF. In DNA form, the CDR3 reads TGTGCCAGTAGTACCTCCCCGGGGGGCACAGATACGCAGTATTTT. This chain links TRBV19 with TRBJ2-3; tentatively, D is TRBD2 (6 bases). This CDR3 is 15 amino acids long. The ends were cut back, 4 bases at V and 1 base at J, with 12 bases in the middle. The germline CDR1 and CDR2 sequences are LNHDA and SQIVND (reference sequence).